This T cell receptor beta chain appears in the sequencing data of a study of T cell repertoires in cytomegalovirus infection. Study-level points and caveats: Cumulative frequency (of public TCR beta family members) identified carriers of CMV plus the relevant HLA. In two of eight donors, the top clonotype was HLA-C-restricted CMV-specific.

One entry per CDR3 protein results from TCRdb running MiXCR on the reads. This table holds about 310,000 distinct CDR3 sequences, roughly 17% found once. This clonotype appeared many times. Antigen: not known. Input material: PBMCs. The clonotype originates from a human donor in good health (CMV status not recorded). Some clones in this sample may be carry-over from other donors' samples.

In DNA form, the CDR3 reads TGTGCCAGCAGGCTTGGTGGAACTGAAGCTTTCTTT. It is translated as CASRLGGTEAFF. The genes are TRBV12-3 or TRBV12-4 and TRBJ1-1; D not resolved. The V end lost 6 bases, the J end lost 5 bases, and 10 bases lay between the germline ends. CDR3 length: 12 amino acids.